The rows below give T cell receptor beta chains drawn from one sample of a study of T cell responses to AZD1222 COVID-19 vaccine. Profiling relied on immunoSEQ multiplex PCR, and the TCRdb table lists in-frame clones only, not all of them. This sample carries some 140,000 clones, over 85% of them seen once, and the ten largest clones take under 20%. The sample consisted of peripheral blood, taken on day 0 of AZD1222 vaccination. Receptors originate from an adult in good health. Both conserved end residues are part of each CDR3. The D gene is left open where the match is weak. Expanded clones are given a class, and other clones once, few, many or no size at all.

clone_size: -; v_call: TRBV2; d_call: -; j_call: TRBJ1-3; cdr3_length: 15; cdr3_aa: CASSGPQGSGNTIYF; cdr3_nt: TGTGCCAGCAGTGGACCCCAGGGGTCTGGAAACACCATATATTTT
clone_size: -; v_call: TRBV21-1; d_call: -; j_call: TRBJ1-1; cdr3_length: 15; cdr3_aa: CASSKGAGGNTEAFF; cdr3_nt: TGTGCCAGCAGCAAAGGGGCAGGGGGGAACACTGAAGCTTTCTTT
clone_size: -; v_call: TRBV5-6; d_call: -; j_call: TRBJ2-7; cdr3_length: 14; cdr3_aa: CASSSSPVSYEQYF; cdr3_nt: TGTGCCAGCAGCTCGAGCCCGGTGTCCTACGAGCAGTACTTC
clone_size: -; v_call: TRBV15; d_call: TRBD1; j_call: TRBJ2-3; cdr3_length: 16; cdr3_aa: CATSRGDRGRTDTQYF; cdr3_nt: TGTGCCACCAGCAGAGGGGACAGGGGCCGCACAGATACGCAGTATTTT
clone_size: -; v_call: TRBV7-2; d_call: -; j_call: TRBJ1-2; cdr3_length: 13; cdr3_aa: CASRSGFDYGYTF; cdr3_nt: TGTGCCAGCAGGTCGGGGTTTGACTATGGCTACACCTTC
clone_size: -; v_call: TRBV11-1; d_call: TRBD1; j_call: TRBJ1-5; cdr3_length: 15; cdr3_aa: CASSPGQGMGQPQHF; cdr3_nt: TGTGCCAGCAGCCCGGGACAGGGGATGGGACAGCCCCAGCATTTT
clone_size: few; v_call: TRBV13; d_call: TRBD1; j_call: TRBJ2-4; cdr3_length: 17; cdr3_aa: CASSPGTGLLAGNIQYF; cdr3_nt: TGTGCCAGCAGCCCGGGGACAGGGCTTCTCGCGGGGAACATTCAGTACTTC
clone_size: -; v_call: TRBV7-9; d_call: TRBD2; j_call: TRBJ2-1; cdr3_length: 15; cdr3_aa: CASSPQRGTGNEQFF; cdr3_nt: TGTGCCAGCAGCCCCCAGCGGGGGACGGGCAATGAGCAGTTCTTC
clone_size: -; v_call: TRBV29-1; d_call: -; j_call: TRBJ1-1; cdr3_length: 14; cdr3_aa: CSVQPGHANTEAFF; cdr3_nt: TGCAGCGTCCAGCCGGGCCACGCGAACACTGAAGCTTTCTTT
clone_size: -; v_call: TRBV5-6; d_call: -; j_call: TRBJ2-5; cdr3_length: 14; cdr3_aa: CASSFVTRAETQYF; cdr3_nt: TGTGCCAGCAGCTTTGTCACACGCGCAGAGACCCAGTACTTC
clone_size: -; v_call: TRBV2; d_call: -; j_call: TRBJ1-5; cdr3_length: 14; cdr3_aa: CASSGASVRQPQHF; cdr3_nt: TGTGCCAGCAGTGGAGCGTCCGTTCGTCAGCCCCAGCATTTT
clone_size: -; v_call: TRBV11-2; d_call: -; j_call: TRBJ2-5; cdr3_length: 12; cdr3_aa: CASSLEGETQYF; cdr3_nt: TGTGCCAGCAGCTTAGAAGGGGAGACCCAGTACTTC
clone_size: -; v_call: TRBV15; d_call: -; j_call: TRBJ1-2; cdr3_length: 14; cdr3_aa: CATSRGGTPNGYTF; cdr3_nt: TGTGCCACCAGCAGAGGCGGGACACCAAATGGCTACACCTTC
clone_size: -; v_call: TRBV7-2; d_call: -; j_call: TRBJ1-2; cdr3_length: 15; cdr3_aa: CASSLITGSWGGYTF; cdr3_nt: TGTGCCAGCAGCTTAATAACAGGGAGCTGGGGAGGCTACACCTTC
clone_size: -; v_call: TRBV14; d_call: -; j_call: TRBJ2-4; cdr3_length: 14; cdr3_aa: CASSQVGTGDIQYF; cdr3_nt: TGTGCCAGCAGCCAAGTGGGGACGGGCGACATTCAGTACTTC
clone_size: -; v_call: TRBV7-9; d_call: -; j_call: TRBJ2-5; cdr3_length: 15; cdr3_aa: CASSFTGAKQETQYF; cdr3_nt: TGTGCCAGCAGCTTCACGGGGGCGAAGCAGGAGACCCAGTACTTC
clone_size: -; v_call: TRBV2; d_call: -; j_call: TRBJ1-4; cdr3_length: 15; cdr3_aa: CASSEGGQGREKLFF; cdr3_nt: TGTGCCAGCAGTGAGGGGGGGCAGGGCAGGGAAAAACTGTTTTTT
clone_size: -; v_call: TRBV6-5; d_call: TRBD1; j_call: TRBJ1-6; cdr3_length: 14; cdr3_aa: CASLLDRDNSPLHF; cdr3_nt: TGTGCCAGCCTTTTAGACAGGGATAATTCACCCCTCCACTTT
clone_size: once; v_call: TRBV19; d_call: TRBD2; j_call: TRBJ2-7; cdr3_length: 14; cdr3_aa: CASKFGAGPHEQYF; cdr3_nt: TGTGCCAGTAAATTCGGAGCGGGACCCCACGAGCAGTACTTC
clone_size: -; v_call: TRBV5-4; d_call: TRBD1; j_call: TRBJ2-3; cdr3_length: 14; cdr3_aa: CASSPRGSTDTQYF; cdr3_nt: TGTGCCAGCAGCCCCAGGGGGAGCACAGATACGCAGTATTTT
clone_size: -; v_call: TRBV19; d_call: -; j_call: TRBJ1-5; cdr3_length: 15; cdr3_aa: CASSINLGGNQPQHF; cdr3_nt: TGTGCCAGTAGTATCAATCTCGGGGGCAATCAGCCCCAGCATTTT
clone_size: -; v_call: TRBV7-8; d_call: -; j_call: TRBJ2-7; cdr3_length: 18; cdr3_aa: CASSSPGPLRDMFLEQYF; cdr3_nt: TGTGCCAGCAGCTCCCCCGGGCCCCTCCGGGACATGTTTTTAGAGCAGTACTTC
clone_size: -; v_call: TRBV9; d_call: -; j_call: TRBJ2-1; cdr3_length: 13; cdr3_aa: CASSARLGDEQFF; cdr3_nt: TGTGCCAGCAGCGCCAGACTGGGGGATGAGCAGTTCTTC
clone_size: once; v_call: TRBV7-2; d_call: -; j_call: TRBJ2-2; cdr3_length: 14; cdr3_aa: CASSPYGTSGELFF; cdr3_nt: TGTGCCAGCAGCCCTTACGGGACGAGCGGGGAGCTGTTTTTT
clone_size: -; v_call: TRBV24-1; d_call: -; j_call: TRBJ2-7; cdr3_length: 14; cdr3_aa: CATSDPARTYEQYF; cdr3_nt: TGTGCCACCAGTGATCCAGCGCGTACCTACGAGCAGTACTTC
clone_size: -; v_call: TRBV7-2; d_call: -; j_call: TRBJ1-6; cdr3_length: 16; cdr3_aa: CASSGSLSSYNSPLHF; cdr3_nt: TGTGCCAGCAGCGGGTCTCTGAGCTCCTATAATTCACCCCTCCACTTT
clone_size: -; v_call: TRBV19; d_call: TRBD1; j_call: TRBJ1-2; cdr3_length: 16; cdr3_aa: CASSIMRQGTGRGYTF; cdr3_nt: TGTGCCAGTAGTATAATGAGACAGGGGACCGGCCGGGGCTACACCTTC
clone_size: -; v_call: TRBV3-1/TRBV3-2; d_call: TRBD2; j_call: TRBJ2-1; cdr3_length: 14; cdr3_aa: CASRPAGGFYEQFF; cdr3_nt: TGTGCCAGCAGACCGGCGGGGGGTTTTTATGAGCAGTTCTTC
clone_size: -; v_call: TRBV9; d_call: -; j_call: TRBJ2-2; cdr3_length: 15; cdr3_aa: CASSVEGRLSGELFF; cdr3_nt: TGTGCCAGCAGCGTAGAGGGGCGCCTCTCCGGGGAGCTGTTTTTT
clone_size: -; v_call: TRBV7-2; d_call: TRBD2; j_call: TRBJ2-3; cdr3_length: 18; cdr3_aa: CASKKQTSGSRRTDTQYF; cdr3_nt: TGTGCCAGCAAAAAACAGACTAGCGGGAGCCGTCGCACAGATACGCAGTATTTT
clone_size: once; v_call: TRBV7-2; d_call: -; j_call: TRBJ2-3; cdr3_length: 12; cdr3_aa: CASGSSTDTQYF; cdr3_nt: TGTGCCAGCGGATCCAGCACAGATACGCAGTATTTT
clone_size: -; v_call: TRBV30; d_call: TRBD2; j_call: TRBJ2-1; cdr3_length: 15; cdr3_aa: CAGRATSFAGLGQFF; cdr3_nt: TGTGCCGGAAGGGCGACTAGCTTTGCGGGTCTTGGGCAGTTCTTC
clone_size: -; v_call: TRBV30; d_call: -; j_call: TRBJ1-2; cdr3_length: 13; cdr3_aa: CAWRRGPSYGYTF; cdr3_nt: TGTGCCTGGCGCCGGGGACCCAGCTATGGCTACACCTTC
clone_size: -; v_call: TRBV28; d_call: TRBD1; j_call: TRBJ1-4; cdr3_length: 14; cdr3_aa: CATLQGGANEKLFF; cdr3_nt: TGTGCCACCCTTCAGGGGGGGGCAAATGAAAAACTGTTTTTT
clone_size: -; v_call: TRBV5-1; d_call: -; j_call: TRBJ2-5; cdr3_length: 14; cdr3_aa: CASSLADNQETQYF; cdr3_nt: TGCGCCAGCAGCTTGGCCGACAACCAAGAGACCCAGTACTTC
clone_size: -; v_call: TRBV6-5; d_call: -; j_call: TRBJ1-1; cdr3_length: 14; cdr3_aa: CASSYSTGNAEAFF; cdr3_nt: TGTGCCAGCAGTTACTCGACGGGGAACGCTGAAGCTTTCTTT
clone_size: -; v_call: TRBV30; d_call: TRBD1; j_call: TRBJ1-3; cdr3_length: 14; cdr3_aa: CAWRHDRAGNTIYF; cdr3_nt: TGTGCCTGGAGGCACGACAGGGCTGGAAACACCATATATTTT
clone_size: -; v_call: TRBV7-6; d_call: TRBD1; j_call: TRBJ2-7; cdr3_length: 16; cdr3_aa: CASSLVLDRENCEQYF; cdr3_nt: TGTGCCAGCAGCTTAGTCTTGGACAGGGAGAACTGCGAGCAGTACTTC
clone_size: -; v_call: TRBV6-4; d_call: -; j_call: TRBJ2-2; cdr3_length: 15; cdr3_aa: CASSPHRVGTGELFF; cdr3_nt: TGTGCCAGCAGTCCACACAGGGTGGGCACCGGGGAGCTGTTTTTT
clone_size: -; v_call: TRBV7-6; d_call: -; j_call: TRBJ1-2; cdr3_length: 16; cdr3_aa: CASSLVDQPGRHGYTF; cdr3_nt: TGTGCCAGCAGCTTAGTAGACCAACCGGGGAGACATGGCTACACCTTC
clone_size: -; v_call: TRBV10-3; d_call: -; j_call: TRBJ2-1; cdr3_length: 15; cdr3_aa: CAISERMGRHNEQFF; cdr3_nt: TGTGCCATCAGTGAGAGAATGGGGCGCCACAATGAGCAGTTCTTC
clone_size: -; v_call: TRBV5-1; d_call: TRBD1; j_call: TRBJ1-6; cdr3_length: 15; cdr3_aa: CASSFGRDSYSPLHF; cdr3_nt: TGCGCCAGCAGCTTCGGGCGGGACAGCTATTCACCCCTCCACTTT
clone_size: -; v_call: TRBV11-2; d_call: -; j_call: TRBJ2-7; cdr3_length: 12; cdr3_aa: CASSLSLYEQYF; cdr3_nt: TGTGCCAGCAGCCTCAGCCTATACGAGCAGTACTTC
clone_size: -; v_call: TRBV12-3/TRBV12-4; d_call: TRBD1; j_call: TRBJ1-1; cdr3_length: 11; cdr3_aa: CARKTGGRAFF; cdr3_nt: TGTGCCAGAAAAACAGGGGGTAGAGCTTTCTTT
clone_size: -; v_call: TRBV11-2; d_call: TRBD1; j_call: TRBJ1-1; cdr3_length: 15; cdr3_aa: CASSPRTGGNTEAFF; cdr3_nt: TGTGCCAGCAGCCCGAGAACAGGGGGGAACACTGAAGCTTTCTTT
clone_size: -; v_call: TRBV24-1; d_call: -; j_call: TRBJ2-3; cdr3_length: 11; cdr3_aa: CATKLADTQYF; cdr3_nt: TGTGCCACCAAACTAGCCGATACGCAGTATTTT